The entry that follows covers one T cell receptor (beta chain) sequence. There is no known antigen for this receptor. It has no much larger one-base neighbor in the sample; base qualities were not kept. Libraries came from the immunoSEQ multiplex PCR assay. What TCRdb holds here is the immuneACCESS table cut down to in-frame rearrangements. Part of the clones is not present; checked against another copy, under half of the missing clones reflect an unresolved V gene, and the others are unexplained. This sample lists fewer than 700,000 clones; roughly 90% were detected once. 0.008% to 0.011% of the sample lies in the top ten. This sample was taken from a study of shared T cell receptors in the human thymus (dated by TCRdb to the early 2020s). At the level of the whole study: The study examined how the human thymus generates shared, self-reactive T-cell receptor alpha chains.

At the junction V is shortened by 3 bases and J by 0 bases; bases outside the gene matches: 11. The CDR3 contains 17 residues, cysteine and phenylalanine counted. Left in the record is the CDR3 DNA by itself, 51 bases read in frame from the first base. CDR1 and CDR2 were assigned from the germline V gene as LGHNT and FRNRAP. The data were also submitted as part of a second study, on human thymus T cells. As noted in the second study: The donors were immunologically healthy infants in Finland who had open corrective cardiac surgery for congenital heart defects. Thymus tissue was obtained as surgical resects removed during corrective cardiac surgery. Both the thymic and the peripheral blood repertoires appeared to show biased V and J gene segment usage. According to the related research, thymic TCR repertoires were highly overlapping among unrelated individuals. TCR alpha and beta repertoires from about eight infant thymus samples and a few related peripheral blood samples were characterized in the study. The infant donors were about 6 to 244 days old, and the cohort included six or seven males and a couple of females. After being mechanically released from the tissue, thymocytes were kept at -70 degrees C in pellets of roughly 10-30 million cells. Genomic DNA was extracted from frozen cell pellets with a QIAsymphony instrument. The immunoSEQ multiplex PCR assay was used to amplify the TCRB and TCRAD loci from a standardized amount of quality-controlled genomic DNA. The V(D)J region was spanned by amplicons of a length sufficient to cover the CDR3 and to identify V and J genes. The commercial immunoSEQ service was used to sequence amplicons on an Illumina platform. Primer bias and sequencing errors were corrected as previously described, and TCRAD and TCRB definitions were based on the IMGT database. Repertoires were analysed with immunoSEQ Analyzer 3.0 and VDJTools, covering basic statistics, V/J segment usage, diversity estimates, rarefaction and pairwise overlap. Diversity was estimated using the Chao1, ChaoE, Efron-Thisted, Shannon and inverse Simpson indices, and was also estimated on datasets down-sampled to the size of the smallest sample. For repertoire overlap, CDR3 nucleotide sequence, V gene and J gene had to match strictly, and clustering was done by Jaccard-based multidimensional scaling. On average, thymus samples yielded roughly 800,000 unique TCRB clonotypes, whereas blood samples yielded roughly 80,000.

The sequence was collected from a boy in the first two years of life with a congenital heart defect. Donor details come from another sample of the same person, matched by shared clones. The sequence is built from TRBV12-5 and TRBJ2-7, with TRBD2 identical over 7 junction bases. The sequenced sample was thymocytes. The DNA sequence is TGTGCTAGTGGTTTCCCGACCTGGCGGGGGAGCTCCTACGAGCAGTACTTC. This gives the protein CASGFPTWRGSSYEQYF.